The present T cell receptor beta chain was sequenced within a study of chemoradiotherapy in HPV16-positive cancers. As for the study in general: Functional T-cell assays on a couple of HPV16-positive patients' cells defined candidate HPV-specific clones and common TCR motifs.

Germline CDR1 and CDR2: MGHDK and SYGVNS. This CDR3 has 15 residues. The V gene lost 2 bases and the J gene lost 6 bases, with 13 bases spanning the gap. Repertoires were sampled repeatedly during chemoradiotherapy. A word on this clone: Its antigen is as yet unknown.

Assay: immunoSEQ multiplex PCR; the TCRdb copy retains only in-frame clones and omits some. The repertoire consists of around 3,400 clones, with roughly 88% occurring once and the leading ten covering approximately 5.4%. Whole-study results and caveats: Only two HPV16-positive patients supplied the functional HPV-specificity definition. Non-HPV-specific T cells did not expand in tumors during treatment, whereas candidate HPV-specific clones and E7-related motifs did.

The TCR was taken from a human donor with HPV-associated anogenital cancer. This material consisted of tumor tissue, taken from a patient who underwent chemoradiotherapy. V and J are TRBV25-1 and TRBJ1-4; D unresolved. The CDR3 bases are TGTGCCAGCAGTGAACCCCGGCCCTCCTATGAAAAACTGTTTTTT. This encodes CASSEPRPSYEKLFF.